This T cell receptor beta chain was observed in a study of early T cells in non-severe SARS-CoV-2 infection. About the study: The chains were unpaired, and the sequenced material was bulk RNA from unsorted whole blood.

Each CDR3 protein is one row after TCRdb ran MiXCR on the 5' RACE reads. The table lists some 49,000 distinct CDR3 sequences, 8% to 9% of them singletons, with roughly 4.2% in the top ten. Judged by abundance, this clonotype is medium-sized (0.01 to 0.1%). The sample consisted of whole blood. The TCR sequence derives from an adult who was a healthcare worker with PCR-confirmed SARS-CoV-2 infection or an uninfected control (not recorded which).

The CDR3 DNA sequence: TGTGCCAGCAGCCTCCAGGGGGTAGAAGTAGTAGAGACCCAGTACTTC. Amino acids: CASSLQGVEVVETQYF. The chain combines TRBV7-2 with TRBJ2-5, with 7 bases that match TRBD1. V shed 5 bases, J shed 4 bases, and the junction held 13 bases outside the gene matches. CDR1 is SGHTA and CDR2 is FQGNSA in the germline V gene. The CDR3 consists of 16 residues.